These 9 T cell receptor beta chains came from one sample sequenced in a study of cytomegalovirus exposure and HLA in healthy donors. The PCR contained 60 Vbeta and 13 Jbeta primers. Only in-frame clones appear in the TCRdb table, and some are missing; sequencing was by immunoSEQ multiplex PCR. The sample lists some 110,000 clones, roughly 76% occurring once. Sequenced input: PBMCs. The source is a man under 40 in good health and CMV-seronegative.

The CDR3 spells CASSQGTGGLGTEAFF. The CDR3 nucleotides read TGTGCCAGCAGCCAGGGGACAGGGGGCCTCGGCACTGAAGCTTTCTTT. V and J are TRBV4-2 and TRBJ1-1; the match to TRBD1 covers 12 bases. The germline CDR1 and CDR2 sequences are LGHNA and YNFKEQ. The CDR3 is 16 amino acids. Trimming cost V 3 bases and J 4 bases; bases outside gene matches: 6.

The V call is TRBV7-2, the J call TRBJ2-3; no definite D call. Germline V CDR1 and CDR2: SGHTA, FQGNSA. This CDR3 spans 13 amino acids. V lost 5 bases and J 5 bases, leaving 11 bases between the germline ends. The CDR3 nucleotides are TGTGCCAGCAGCCTTCTCCCAGGAGATACGCAGTATTTT. Protein: CASSLLPGDTQYF.

This clone was found a few times. The chain couples TRBV28 to TRBJ2-3; 9 bases agree with TRBD1. V was clipped by 3 bases and J by 7 bases; unmatched bases: 11. The CDR3 has 16 amino acids. Germline V gene sequence: CDR1 MDHEN, CDR2 SYDVKM. CDR3 protein: CASSFDLTGGGNTQYF. The CDR3 bases are TGTGCCAGCAGTTTTGATTTGACAGGGGGAGGAAATACGCAGTATTTT.

The J gene is TRBJ1-5, the V gene TRBV9; unclear D gene. The CDR3 runs 15 residues. CDR1 is SGDLS and CDR2 is YYNGEE in the germline V gene. Trimming removed 3 bases at V and 5 bases at J, with 15 bases between. CDR3 sequence (DNA): TGTGCCAGCAGCGCGGCGGGAGGGCAGGATCAGCCCCAGCATTTT. It specifies CASSAAGGQDQPQHF.

The rearrangement joins TRBV29-1 to TRBJ1-1; D call uncertain. Trimming took off 5 bases at V and 3 bases at J, with 10 bases between the two ends. Germline V CDR1 and CDR2: SQVTM, ANQGSEA. CDR3 length: 12 amino acids. The CDR3 DNA reads TGCAGCGTTTCTAGGAGGGACACTGAAGCTTTCTTT. Its translation: CSVSRRDTEAFF.

The chain carries TRBV5-5 and TRBJ1-5, with a tentative D call TRBD1 (6 bases). The CDR3 consists of 14 residues. Germline-derived CDR1 and CDR2 are SGHKS and YYEKEE (reference sequence). V gave up 0 bases and J gave up 5 bases, with 9 bases separating them. The CDR3 protein is CASSLDRVHQPQHF. DNA for the CDR3: TGTGCCAGCAGCTTGGACAGGGTCCATCAGCCCCAGCATTTT.

The chain uses TRBV5-1 and TRBJ1-3; D possibly corresponds to TRBD1 (6 bases). V was shortened by 5 bases and J by 8 bases, with 17 bases between the two germline ends. There are 14 residues in the CDR3. The germline V gene encodes CDR1 SGHRS and CDR2 YFSETQ. The CDR3 DNA follows: TGCGCCAGCAGTTTGACAGGTTCCAGGGACACCATATATTTT. Protein product: CASSLTGSRDTIYF.

The gene calls are TRBV7-6 and TRBJ2-7, with 10 bases identical to TRBD1. The CDR3 has 16 residues. V shed 3 bases and J 1 base; nucleotides not matched to a gene: 6. Germline V gene lookup returns CDR1 SGHVS and CDR2 FNYEAQ. CDR3 nucleotides: TGTGCCAGCAGCTTGCAACCGGGACAGGGGTCCTACGAGCAGTACTTC. Protein product: CASSLQPGQGSYEQYF. Complete variable domain (other parts from reference TRBV7-6 and TRBJ2-7): GAGVSQSPRYKVTKRGQDVALRCDPISGHVSLYWYRQALGQGPEFLTYFNYEAQQDKSGLPNDRFSAERPEGSISTLTIQRTEQRDSAMYRCASSLQPGQGSYEQYFGPGTRLTVT.

This clone showed up just a few times. This chain connects TRBV16 to TRBJ1-1; D not resolved. Trimming stripped 4 bases from V and 5 bases from J, with 23 bases between. The length of the CDR3 is 17 residues. Looked up from germline, CDR1 is KGHSY and CDR2 is FQNENV. The CDR3: CASSPRPPLGSRTEAFF. In DNA form, the CDR3 reads TGTGCCAGCAGCCCCCGCCCTCCTTTAGGGAGTAGGACTGAAGCTTTCTTT.